These 17 T cell receptor beta chains were sequenced from one sample in a study of shared clonotypes between healthy human individuals. Assay used: immunoSEQ multiplex PCR; TCRdb lists only in-frame clones, some missing. The sample includes approximately 530,000 clones, about 95% seen only once; the top ten take roughly 0.06%. The sample was naive CD4+ T cells sorted from blood. The sample's subset: CD45RA+ positively selected. The origin of the receptors is a woman younger than 45 in good health.

V usage is TRBV28 and J usage is TRBJ2-1; 7 positions agree with TRBD2. The CDR3 totals 15 residues. Germline V gene data show CDR1 as MDHEN and CDR2 as SYDVKM. The V segment lost 5 bases and the J segment 0 bases; nucleotides outside the gene matches: 4. The CDR3 DNA follows: TGTGCCAGCAGTAACGGGGGGAGCTCCTACAATGAGCAGTTCTTC. Residues: CASSNGGSSYNEQFF.

This chain connects TRBV13 to TRBJ2-1; D remains ambiguous. Per germline, CDR1 PRHDT and CDR2 FYEKMQ (reference sequence). V lost 7 bases to trimming and J lost 4 bases, with 14 bases between them. CDR3 length: 14 amino acids. CDR3 loop: CASTRRAQYNEQFF. CDR3 bases: TGTGCCAGCACCCGGCGAGCGCAGTACAATGAGCAGTTCTTC.

The chain is built from TRBV7-3 and TRBJ2-1; 8 bases fit TRBD2. Trimming removed 5 bases from V and 7 bases from J; junction bases left unmatched: 7. The CDR3 totals 14 residues. CDR1 and CDR2 (germline): SGHTA, FQGTGA. CDR3 in DNA: TGTGCCAGCAGCCCCTCGGGACTAGAGAATGAGCAGTTCTTC. Translated, it gives CASSPSGLENEQFF.

The chain couples TRBV10-3 to TRBJ1-5; tentative D call: TRBD1 (5 bases). Trimming left V 6 bases short and J 5 bases short, with 8 bases between. CDR1 is ENHRY and CDR2 is SYGVKD in the germline V gene. This CDR3 comprises 12 residues. CDR3 sequence: CAIRGEDQPQHF. The CDR3 DNA is TGTGCCATCAGGGGGGAGGATCAGCCCCAGCATTTT.

This chain links TRBV29-1 with TRBJ2-7, with no clear D. This CDR3 contains 11 residues. CDR1 is SQVTM and CDR2 is ANQGSEA in the germline V gene. V was pared by 4 bases and J by 0 bases, with 4 bases between. The CDR3 DNA is TGCAGCGTTGGTTCCTCCTACGAGCAGTACTTC. This sequence encodes CSVGSSYEQYF.

This clone was found once. The chain joins TRBV28 to TRBJ1-2; D unresolved. With 6 bases removed from V and 6 bases from J, the gap between germline ends came to 11 bases. The germline V gene encodes CDR1 MDHEN and CDR2 SYDVKM. The CDR3 length is 12 residues. The CDR3 sequence is CASSISANGYTF. The DNA of the CDR3 is TGTGCCAGCAGCATCTCGGCCAATGGCTACACCTTC.

The chain has TRBV11-1 and TRBJ1-2; D unclear. The CDR3 loop spans 13 amino acids. Germline assignment: CDR1 SGHAT and CDR2 FQDESV (reference sequence). Trimming left V 5 bases short and J 1 base short, with 8 bases between. The CDR3 DNA reads TGTGCCAGCAGCCCTGACGGTAACTATGGCTACACCTTC. Translating it yields CASSPDGNYGYTF.

V usage is TRBV28 and J usage is TRBJ1-5, with TRBD1 matching over 9 bases. The J segment lost 4 bases and the V segment lost 6 bases, leaving 10 bases of the junction unmatched. Germline V gene lookup returns CDR1 MDHEN and CDR2 SYDVKM. The CDR3 contains 16 residues. CDR3 DNA: TGTGCCAGCAGAGCCCGGGGACAGGGTAATAATCAGCCCCAGCATTTT. This sequence encodes CASRARGQGNNQPQHF.

The gene calls are TRBV30 and TRBJ1-1; D is uncertain. V lost 0 bases and J 1 base, leaving 15 bases between the germline ends. CDR1 and CDR2 (germline): GTSNPN, SVGIG (reference sequence). CDR3 length equals 16 residues. The CDR3 sequence is CAWSVHRPYGNTEAFF. DNA for the CDR3: TGTGCCTGGAGTGTCCACCGACCCTACGGGAACACTGAAGCTTTCTTT.

V gene TRBV28 combines with J gene TRBJ1-2; the D is unclear. CDR1 is MDHEN, CDR2 SYDVKM, per germline. The CDR3 totals 12 residues. V gave up 6 bases and J gave up 3 bases, with 8 bases separating them. The CDR3 spells CASSPVDYGYTF. CDR3 nucleotide sequence: TGTGCCAGCAGCCCCGTTGACTATGGCTACACCTTC.

The gene calls are TRBV5-4 and TRBJ2-7, with D uncertain. Trimming took off 4 bases at V and 3 bases at J, with 14 bases between the two ends. Germline-derived CDR1 and CDR2 are SGHNT and YYREEE (reference sequence). The CDR3 has 14 residues. DNA of the CDR3: TGTGCCAGCAGCCCGGGTGGGCAGTTCTACGAGCAGTACTTC. Protein product: CASSPGGQFYEQYF.

This chain connects TRBV28 to TRBJ2-5; D is unresolved. Trimming shortened V by 5 bases and J by 0 bases, and 13 bases separated the two germline ends. This CDR3 has 15 amino acids. Germline V CDR1 and CDR2: MDHEN, SYDVKM. CDR3 bases: TGTGCCAGCAGTCCACCCGGCCAGTACCAAGAGACCCAGTACTTC. It specifies CASSPPGQYQETQYF.

This clone was detected only a few times. This chain links TRBV7-6 with TRBJ1-3; D ambiguous. Per the germline V gene, CDR1 is SGHVS and CDR2 is FNYEAQ. Trimming pared 0 bases from V and 1 base from J, leaving 13 bases between. This CDR3 has 17 residues. The CDR3 sequence is CASSLAQAGRSGNTIYF. The CDR3 region has the DNA TGTGCCAGCAGCTTAGCGCAGGCGGGGAGGTCTGGAAACACCATATATTTT.

The chain joins TRBV15 to TRBJ1-5, with no clear D. This CDR3 contains 13 residues. Germline V gene lookup returns CDR1 LNHNV and CDR2 YYDKDF (reference sequence). V was cut by 6 bases and J by 6 bases, with 12 bases left in between. This chain's CDR3 is CATRPGFGQPQHF. DNA of the CDR3: TGTGCCACCAGACCAGGTTTCGGTCAGCCCCAGCATTTT.

The chain has TRBV7-9 and TRBJ2-7; D is uncertain. Germline V lookup: CDR1 SEHNR, CDR2 FQNEAQ (reference sequence). Trimming shortened V by 2 bases and J by 5 bases, and 13 bases separated the two germline ends. The CDR3 is made up of 14 amino acids. The CDR3 spells CASSLLKVYDEQYF. CDR3 coding DNA: TGTGCCAGCAGCTTACTTAAGGTTTACGACGAGCAGTACTTC.

Only one count was recorded for this clone. The chain has TRBV5-1 and TRBJ1-1; D unresolved. Trimming cost V 1 base and J 1 base, with 11 bases left between them. CDR1 and CDR2 (germline): SGHRS, YFSETQ. The CDR3 consists of 15 residues. CDR3 protein: CASSLLGQENTEAFF. CDR3 coding DNA: TGCGCCAGCAGCTTGTTAGGCCAGGAGAACACTGAAGCTTTCTTT.

The V and J genes are TRBV9 and TRBJ1-1, with no clear D. Looked up from germline, CDR1 is SGDLS and CDR2 is YYNGEE. V dropped 0 bases and J dropped 3 bases, with 6 bases sitting between them. The CDR3 loop spans 13 amino acids. The chain's CDR3 is CASSVEQHTEAFF. In DNA form, the CDR3 reads TGTGCCAGCAGCGTAGAACAGCACACTGAAGCTTTCTTT.